This TCR beta chain was recorded in a study of T cell repertoires in cytomegalovirus infection. Study summary: Shared public TCR beta signatures pointed to both CMV infection and a matching HLA type.

The CDR3 extends over 14 amino acids. J was trimmed by 5 bases and V by 3 bases; bases with no gene match: 4. TCRdb re-called the reads through MiXCR, storing one row per CDR3 protein. Among a few hundred thousand distinct CDR3 sequences, roughly an eighth were seen once, and the ten largest hold 7.5% to 10%. This clonotype occurred many times. Its antigen is still unknown. Study-level points and caveats: The cumulative frequency of public TCR beta families distinguished individuals who carried CMV together with the relevant HLA. The study found HLA-C-restricted CMV-specific TCR beta clonotypes dominating the ex vivo response.

Sample: PBMCs. This sequence originates from a human donor in good health (CMV status not recorded). Some clones in this sample may be carry-over from other donors' samples. The genes are TRBV12-3 or TRBV12-4 and TRBJ2-5; 9 bases are shared with TRBD2. For the CDR3, the DNA is TGTGCCAGCAGTTTGGCGGGGGGGCATGAGACCCAGTACTTC. Its translation: CASSLAGGHETQYF.